Shown below are 15 T cell receptor beta chains from a single sample sequenced in a study of T-cell memory formation after mild COVID-19. TCRdb re-derived calls from the 5' RACE reads in MiXCR, one entry per CDR3 protein. In the table there are about 360,000 distinct CDR3 sequences, approximately 15% of which are singletons. The sequencing input was PBMCs or a T cell subset sorted from them (not recorded which). These receptors came from a man aged 18 to 29 who had mild COVID-19 (a few samples of this study predate the infection). Cell type and time point are not known.

This clonotype was detected a few times. The V call is TRBV10-3, the J call TRBJ1-6; D remains ambiguous. V was cut by 10 bases and J by 7 bases, with 11 bases left in between. This CDR3 is built from 12 residues. Germline loops: CDR1 ENHRY, CDR2 SYGVKD. The CDR3 bases are TGTGCCACGACCGATATAAATTCACCCCTCCACTTT. Translation: CATTDINSPLHF.

This clonotype was found many times. The chain combines TRBV20-1 with TRBJ2-5, with D possibly matching TRBD1 (6 bases). The V and J ends lost 0 bases and 5 bases respectively, with 13 bases between them. Germline loops: CDR1 DFQATT, CDR2 SNEGSKA (reference sequence). CDR3 size: 14 residues. The CDR3 spells CSARDPQGRETQYF. The CDR3 bases are TGCAGTGCTAGAGATCCGCAGGGGCGCGAGACCCAGTACTTC.

This clonotype was seen a handful of times. The chain employs TRBV28 and TRBJ2-7; 7 bases match TRBD1. Germline V CDR1 and CDR2: MDHEN, SYDVKM. The CDR3 has 15 residues. The V gene end was trimmed by 5 bases and the J gene end by 6 bases; junction bases not matched to a gene: 13. The CDR3 DNA reads TGTGCCAGCAGTCGAAACAGGGGCAGGTCGGGCGAGCAGTACGTC. It specifies CASSRNRGRSGEQYV.

Ten or more counts support this clonotype. The chain uses TRBV7-2 and TRBJ2-3; D may correspond to TRBD1 or TRBD2 (6 bases each). Germline CDR1 is SGHTA and CDR2 is FQGNSA. This CDR3 has 14 residues. Deletions cut 4 bases from V and 0 bases from J, with 8 bases between. Here the CDR3 reads CASSWGASTDTQYF. The CDR3 DNA reads TGTGCCAGCAGCTGGGGGGCTAGCACAGATACGCAGTATTTT. The whole variable domain, filled in from reference TRBV7-2 and TRBJ2-3, reads GAGVSQSPSNKVTEKGKDVELRCDPISGHTALYWYRQSLGQGLEFLIYFQGNSAPDKSGLPSDRFSAERTGGSVSTLTIQRTQQEDSAVYLCASSWGASTDTQYFGPGTRLTVL.

This clonotype turned up a few times. The rearrangement uses TRBV28 and TRBJ1-5, with 7 bases that match TRBD1. The V and J ends lost 7 bases and 2 bases, in that order; junction bases with no gene match: 5. CDR3 length: 14 amino acids. Germline CDR1 MDHEN, CDR2 SYDVKM. The CDR3 sequence is CASTPGGGNQPQHF. CDR3 bases: TGTGCCAGCACCCCAGGGGGTGGCAATCAGCCCCAGCATTTT.

V gene TRBV5-1 combines with J gene TRBJ1-1; 9 positions match TRBD1. The CDR3 spans 15 residues. V lost 5 bases and J lost 4; bases outside the gene matches: 9. Germline loops: CDR1 SGHRS, CDR2 YFSETQ. This CDR3 reads CASRLTGTGFTEAFF. CDR3 sequence (DNA): TGCGCCAGCAGACTAACGGGGACAGGGTTCACTGAAGCTTTCTTT.

This clonotype came up many times. As DNA, the CDR3 is TGCGCCAGCAGCCAAGATTTGGGGACAGCCAACACCGGGGAGCTGTTTTTT. It encodes CASSQDLGTANTGELFF. This rearrangement joins TRBV4-3 to TRBJ2-2, with 7 bases that match TRBD1. With 0 bases clipped from V and 2 bases from J, the junction kept 6 bases outside the gene matches. The V gene's germline CDR1 is LGHNA and CDR2 YSLEER. The CDR3 runs to 17 residues.

The rearrangement joins TRBV20-1 to TRBJ2-7, with 9 bases fitting TRBD2. The CDR3 extends over 14 amino acids. The germline gives CDR1 DFQATT, CDR2 SNEGSKA (reference sequence). Trimming at V came to 1 base and at J to 7 bases, leaving 8 bases not matched to a gene. The CDR3 nucleotides read TGCAGTGCTAGAGTGGTAGCGGGAGTGGGAGAGCAGTACTTC. The encoded protein is CSARVVAGVGEQYF.

This chain connects TRBV7-8 to TRBJ1-1; D is unresolved. V was cut by 2 bases and J by 0 bases, with 7 bases left in between. The CDR3 loop spans 14 amino acids. Germline CDR1 and CDR2: SGHVS and FQNEAQ. In DNA form, the CDR3 reads TGTGCCAGCAGCTTAAGTGGGCTGAACACTGAAGCTTTCTTT. It codes for CASSLSGLNTEAFF.

This clonotype came up a few times. This chain connects TRBV28 to TRBJ2-3, with 11 bases that match TRBD2. The CDR3 covers 17 residues. The germline CDR1 and CDR2 sequences are MDHEN and SYDVKM. Germline trimming cut 6 bases from V and 7 bases from J; bases unmatched to any gene: 15. DNA of the CDR3: TGTGCCAGCAGAATGCCAGGGGCTAGCGGGGGGTTAAATACGCAGTATTTT. It codes for CASRMPGASGGLNTQYF.

There are a few counts of this clonotype. The gene calls are TRBV4-1 and TRBJ2-3; 8 bases line up with TRBD2. The CDR3 has 15 residues. Trimming cost V 2 bases and J 2 bases; bases outside gene matches: 3. Germline V gene data show CDR1 as MGHRA and CDR2 as YSYEKL. This CDR3 reads CASSQFSGATDTQYF. As DNA, the CDR3 is TGCGCCAGCAGCCAATTTAGCGGGGCCACAGATACGCAGTATTTT.

The genes are TRBV9 and TRBJ1-5, with a tentative D call TRBD1 (6 bases). The length of the CDR3 is 15 residues. The V gene lost 3 bases and the J gene lost 7 bases, with 17 bases spanning the gap. Germline CDR1 SGDLS, CDR2 YYNGEE. The CDR3 protein is CASSAGWHRDQPQHF. The CDR3 DNA is TGTGCCAGCAGCGCAGGGTGGCACAGGGACCAGCCCCAGCATTTT.

This chain uses TRBV6-1 with TRBJ2-7; possible D gene TRBD1, 5 bases. Germline lookup yields CDR1 MNHNS and CDR2 SASEGT. The V and J ends lost 2 bases and 5 bases respectively, with 10 bases between them. This CDR3 is built from 13 residues. This CDR3 reads CASSERPRDEQYV. Here the CDR3 DNA reads TGTGCCAGCAGTGAACGGCCCAGGGACGAGCAGTACGTC.

The chain combines TRBV5-1 with TRBJ1-3; D perhaps matches TRBD1 (5 bases). V lost 3 bases, J lost 3 bases, and 10 bases lay in between. Germline lookup yields CDR1 SGHRS and CDR2 YFSETQ. The CDR3 is 14 amino acids. The CDR3 nucleotides are TGCGCCAGCAGCTCGGAGGGGTATGGAAACACCATATATTTT. Residues: CASSSEGYGNTIYF.

V is TRBV4-3 and J is TRBJ1-1; D may be TRBD1 (6 bases). This CDR3 spans 14 amino acids. Looked up from germline, CDR1 is LGHNA and CDR2 is YSLEER. The ends were cut back, 3 bases at V and 1 base at J, with 9 bases in the middle. This CDR3 is CASSQPDRNTEAFF. CDR3 bases: TGCGCCAGCAGCCAGCCGGACAGGAACACTGAAGCTTTCTTT.